There are a few counts of the clone carrying this T cell receptor (beta chain). The antigen is unknown. Time point indicated: persistent/refractory GD, antithyroid drugs over 5 years with positive TRAb. Extracted RNA from PBMCs served as the source of the TCR library. This record comes from a study of regulatory T cells in long-lasting Graves disease. In the study overall: Persistence in Graves' disease required over 5 years of antithyroid drugs plus positive TSH receptor antibodies.

Study conclusions and caveats: Public clonotype sharing was higher in persistent than newly diagnosed patients.

The germline gives CDR1 DFQATT, CDR2 SNEGSKA (reference sequence). This CDR3 spans 16 amino acids. The V end lost 0 bases, the J end lost 0 bases, and 11 bases lay between the germline ends. Arm-PCR with iRepertoire HTBI primers amplified the CDR3 regions for these TCR beta libraries. TCRdb ran MiXCR on the multiplex PCR reads and lists one entry per CDR3 protein. In the table there are 400,000 to 450,000 distinct CDR3 sequences, around a quarter of which are singletons. The specimen comprised peripheral blood mononuclear cells (PBMCs), sampled when the disease was refractory, from a patient treated with antithyroid drugs. The chain joins TRBV20-1 to TRBJ2-2; maybe TRBD2 (5 bases). This TCR derives from a female donor with Graves disease. The CDR3 nucleotides are TGCAGTGCTAGAGAGCGGCGGGTCTCGAACACCGGGGAGCTGTTTTTT. Protein: CSARERRVSNTGELFF.